These 8 T cell receptor beta chains originate from one sample sequenced in a study of blood T cell repertoires in COVID-19. The repertoire was sequenced with immunoSEQ multiplex PCR; TCRdb's copy has only in-frame clones and lacks some. The sample lists about 300,000 clones, around nine tenths occurring once. Sequenced input: PBMCs or T cells enriched from blood (not recorded which). Receptors were obtained from a woman aged 25 to 39 who had recovered from COVID-19.

The CDR3 coding sequence is TGTGCCAGCAGCCCAGGGACTAACTATGGCTACACCTTC. It translates to CASSPGTNYGYTF. The chain uses TRBV14 and TRBJ1-2, with a weak D call TRBD1 (5 bases). The CDR3 runs to 13 residues. Trimming shortened V by 4 bases and J by 0 bases, and 6 bases separated the two germline ends. Germline V lookup: CDR1 SGHDN, CDR2 FVKESK.

This rearrangement joins TRBV7-2 to TRBJ2-2, with D unresolved. CDR3 size: 14 residues. Trimming removed 5 bases from V and 9 bases from J, with 16 bases in between. Per germline, CDR1 SGHTA and CDR2 FQGNSA. CDR3 in amino acids: CASSAASVGRELFF. CDR3 coding DNA: TGTGCCAGCAGCGCAGCATCAGTTGGGCGGGAGCTGTTTTTT.

V is TRBV29-1 and J is TRBJ1-2, with 9 bases that match TRBD1. Germline V gene data show CDR1 as SQVTM and CDR2 as ANQGSEA. The CDR3 has 16 amino acids. Trimming at V came to 3 bases and at J to 7 bases, leaving 15 bases not matched to a gene. CDR3 DNA sequence: TGCAGCGTTGACTCCGACAGGGGGACCCGAATTGGTGGCTACACCTTC. Translating it yields CSVDSDRGTRIGGYTF.

This clone was counted a single time. The chain is built from TRBV19 and TRBJ2-7; 9 bases are shared with TRBD1. The CDR3 totals 18 residues. After removal of 5 bases from V and 2 bases from J, the junction contained 16 bases not matched to a gene. CDR1 and CDR2 (germline): LNHDA, SQIVND (reference sequence). The CDR3 loop reads CASSATLDRGFLPYEQYF. In DNA form, the CDR3 reads TGTGCCAGTAGTGCCACTTTGGACAGGGGATTCCTTCCCTACGAGCAGTACTTC.

V gene TRBV5-1 combines with J gene TRBJ2-3; 11 positions match TRBD1. The CDR3 consists of 16 residues. Germline loops: CDR1 SGHRS, CDR2 YFSETQ. V lost 2 bases to trimming and J lost 4 bases; unmatched junction nucleotides: 6. CDR3 sequence (DNA): TGCGCCAGCAGCTTCCCGGACAGGGGGCGTTCAGATACGCAGTATTTT. Protein sequence: CASSFPDRGRSDTQYF. Complete variable domain (other parts from reference TRBV5-1 and TRBJ2-3): KAGVTQTPRYLIKTRGQQVTLSCSPISGHRSVSWYQQTPGQGLQFLFEYFSETQRNKGNFPGRFSGRQFSNSRSEMNVSTLELGDSALYLCASSFPDRGRSDTQYFGPGTRLTVL.

The chain is built from TRBV2 and TRBJ1-5; D possibly corresponds to TRBD1 (6 bases). The V end was cut by 8 bases, the J end by 6 bases, with 14 bases between. Germline V gene lookup returns CDR1 SNHLY and CDR2 FYNNEI. The CDR3 sequence is 13 residues long. This CDR3 reads CASQGGASQPQHF. In DNA form, the CDR3 reads TGTGCCAGCCAAGGGGGGGCGAGTCAGCCCCAGCATTTT.

The chain couples TRBV7-3 to TRBJ2-3, with TRBD2 matching over 12 bases. Germline V lookup: CDR1 SGHTA, CDR2 FQGTGA. This CDR3 region has 16 residues. Unmatched junction bases numbered 2, after V lost 2 bases and J lost 2 bases. The CDR3 DNA reads TGTGCCAGCAGCTTAGGACTAGCGGGGCTCACAGATACGCAGTATTTT. The encoded protein is CASSLGLAGLTDTQYF.

This chain uses TRBV25-1 with TRBJ1-1; D is ambiguous. V gave up 2 bases and J gave up 1 base, with 14 bases separating them. The CDR3 consists of 16 residues. Germline CDR1 is MGHDK and CDR2 is SYGVNS. Written as DNA, the CDR3 is TGTGCCAGCAGTGAACGGGAAGGTCGGTCGAACACTGAAGCTTTCTTT. Translated: CASSEREGRSNTEAFF.